Sequencing of this T cell receptor beta chain was carried out in a study of T cells expressing NK-cell markers. Overall study context: Serological testing identified seven of the eight sequenced donors as HCMV-seropositive and one as seronegative.

The CDR3 sequence is 12 residues long. CDR1 and CDR2 from the germline V gene are KGHSH and LQKENI. TCRdb derives one entry per CDR3 protein from the 5' RACE reads, leaving out DNA. The sample holds a few hundred thousand distinct CDR3 sequences. The sequencing input was blood T cells: a sorted CD56 or NKG2C T cell subset, CD4+ or CD8+ T cells, or bulk PBMC T cells (not recorded which). This chain uses TRBV18 with TRBJ2-1. The receptor's source is a man aged 18-69 years in good health. The CDR3 region is CASSPVREEQFF.